The text below deals with one T cell receptor beta chain. Its target is not known. Clones were read by immunoSEQ multiplex PCR, and TCRdb kept only the in-frame ones, dropping some. The sample contains some 120,000 clones, around 87% of which appear only once. Germline loops: CDR1 LNHDA, CDR2 SQIVND (reference sequence). Trimming left V 9 bases short and J 1 base short, with 7 bases between. CDR3 length: 13 residues. This record comes from a study of T cell responses to AZD1222 COVID-19 vaccine. Whole-study findings and limits: The study sampled repertoires only after the peak T cell response. Clonal diversity was possibly underestimated, and white British individuals and females predominated among donors. Elevations in Spike-specific TCR breadth and depth followed administration of two AZD1222 doses.

The sequences come from peripheral blood, collected on day 0 of AZD1222 vaccination. The chain joins TRBV19 to TRBJ2-6, with D perhaps matching TRBD1 (5 bases). The sequence was collected from an adult in good health. The CDR3 DNA reads TGTGCCAGCTGGACATCTGGGGCCAACGTCCTGACTTTC. It encodes CASWTSGANVLTF.